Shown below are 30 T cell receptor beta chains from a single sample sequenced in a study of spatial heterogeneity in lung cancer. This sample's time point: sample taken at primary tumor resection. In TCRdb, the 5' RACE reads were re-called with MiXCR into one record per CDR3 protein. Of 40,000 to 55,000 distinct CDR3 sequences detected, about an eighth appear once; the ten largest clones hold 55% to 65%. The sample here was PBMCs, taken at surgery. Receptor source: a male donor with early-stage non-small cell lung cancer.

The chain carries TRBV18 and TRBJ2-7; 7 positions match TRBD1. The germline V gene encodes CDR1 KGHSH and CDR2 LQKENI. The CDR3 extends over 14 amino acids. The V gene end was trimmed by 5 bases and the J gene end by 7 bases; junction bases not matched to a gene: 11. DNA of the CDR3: TGTGCCAGCTCAGACAACAGGGGTCCGGTGGAGCAGTACTTC. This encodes CASSDNRGPVEQYF. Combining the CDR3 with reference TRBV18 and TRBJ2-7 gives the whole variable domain NAGVMQNPRHLVRRRGQEARLRCSPMKGHSHVYWYRQLPEEGLKFMVYLQKENIIDESGMPKERFSAEFPKEGPSILRIQQVVRGDSAAYFCASSDNRGPVEQYFGPGTRLTVT.

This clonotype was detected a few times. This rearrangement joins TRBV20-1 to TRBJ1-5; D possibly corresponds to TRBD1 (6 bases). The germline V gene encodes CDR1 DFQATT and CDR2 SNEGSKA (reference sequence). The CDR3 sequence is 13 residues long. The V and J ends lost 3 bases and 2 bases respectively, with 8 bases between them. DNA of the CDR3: TGCAGTGCTAGCAGGGGTGGCAATCAGCCCCAGCATTTT. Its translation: CSASRGGNQPQHF.

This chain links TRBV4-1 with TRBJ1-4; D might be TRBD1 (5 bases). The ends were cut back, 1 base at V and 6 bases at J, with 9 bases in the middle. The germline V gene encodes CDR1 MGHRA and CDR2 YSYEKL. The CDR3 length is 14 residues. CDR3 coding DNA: TGCGCCAGCAGCCAAGGACAGAAGGATGAAAAACTGTTTTTT. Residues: CASSQGQKDEKLFF.

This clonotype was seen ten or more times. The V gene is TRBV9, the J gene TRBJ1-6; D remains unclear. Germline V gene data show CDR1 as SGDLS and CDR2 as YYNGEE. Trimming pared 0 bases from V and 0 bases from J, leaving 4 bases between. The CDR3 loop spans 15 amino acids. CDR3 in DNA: TGTGCCAGCAGCGTAGGAAGCTCCTATAATTCACCCCTCCACTTT. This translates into CASSVGSSYNSPLHF.

Here the CDR3 DNA reads TGTGCCAGCACCCCCTGGCAGGGGGCTAGCACAGATACGCAGTATTTT. Protein: CASTPWQGASTDTQYF. V gene TRBV2 combines with J gene TRBJ2-3; 8 nucleotides agree with TRBD1. The CDR3 length is 16 residues. Per germline, CDR1 SNHLY and CDR2 FYNNEI. J was trimmed by 0 bases and V by 7 bases; bases with no gene match: 9.

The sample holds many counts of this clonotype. CDR3 residues: CSVGLAGPTGELFF. The CDR3 DNA follows: TGCAGCGTGGGACTAGCGGGACCCACCGGGGAGCTGTTTTTT. The V call is TRBV29-1, the J call TRBJ2-2, with 13 bases that match TRBD2. This CDR3 comprises 14 residues. The junction had 2 bases not matched to a gene; V was cut back by 6 bases and J by 4 bases. Per the germline V gene, CDR1 is SQVTM and CDR2 is ANQGSEA.

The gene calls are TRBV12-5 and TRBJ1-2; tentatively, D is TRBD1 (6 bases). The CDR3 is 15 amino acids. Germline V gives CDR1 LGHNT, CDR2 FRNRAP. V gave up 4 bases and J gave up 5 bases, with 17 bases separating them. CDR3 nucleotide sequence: TGTGCTAGTGGTTCGGGACATAAAGGGACTTATGGCTACACCTTC. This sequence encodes CASGSGHKGTYGYTF.

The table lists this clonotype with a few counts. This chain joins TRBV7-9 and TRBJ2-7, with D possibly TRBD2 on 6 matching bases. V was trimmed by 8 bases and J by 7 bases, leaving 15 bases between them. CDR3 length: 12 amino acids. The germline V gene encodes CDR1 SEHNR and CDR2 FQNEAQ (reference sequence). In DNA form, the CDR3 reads TGTGCCAGCTCCGCGGGCCGGGGGGAGCAGTACTTC. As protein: CASSAGRGEQYF.

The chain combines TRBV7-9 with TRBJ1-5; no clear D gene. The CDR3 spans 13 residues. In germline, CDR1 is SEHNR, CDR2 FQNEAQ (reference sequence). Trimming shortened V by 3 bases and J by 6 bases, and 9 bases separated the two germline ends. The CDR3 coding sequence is TGTGCCAGCAGCTTCGGAGAGGGTCAGCCCCAGCATTTT. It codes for CASSFGEGQPQHF.

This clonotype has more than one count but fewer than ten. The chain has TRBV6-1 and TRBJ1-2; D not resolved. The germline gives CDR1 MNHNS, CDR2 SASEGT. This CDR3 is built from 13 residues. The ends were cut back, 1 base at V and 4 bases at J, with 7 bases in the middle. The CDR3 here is CASSEVGLYGYTF. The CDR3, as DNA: TGTGCCAGCAGTGAAGTAGGGCTCTATGGCTACACCTTC.

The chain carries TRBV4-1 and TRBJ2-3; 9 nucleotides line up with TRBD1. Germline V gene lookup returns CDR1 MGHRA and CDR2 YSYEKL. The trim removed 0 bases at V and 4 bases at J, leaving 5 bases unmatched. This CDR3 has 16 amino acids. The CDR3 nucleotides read TGCGCCAGCAGCCAAGATCACGGACAGGGGCCAGATACGCAGTATTTT. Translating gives CASSQDHGQGPDTQYF.

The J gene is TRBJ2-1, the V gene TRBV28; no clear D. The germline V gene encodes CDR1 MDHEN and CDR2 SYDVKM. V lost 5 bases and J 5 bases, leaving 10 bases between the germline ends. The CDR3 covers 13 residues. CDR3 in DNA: TGTGCCAGCAGTCACCGAAGGAACAATGAGCAGTTCTTC. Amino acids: CASSHRRNNEQFF. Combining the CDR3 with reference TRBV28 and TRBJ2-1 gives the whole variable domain DVKVTQSSRYLVKRTGEKVFLECVQDMDHENMFWYRQDPGLGLRLIYFSYDVKMKEKGDIPEGYSVSREKKERFSLILESASTNQTSMYLCASSHRRNNEQFFGPGTRLTVL.

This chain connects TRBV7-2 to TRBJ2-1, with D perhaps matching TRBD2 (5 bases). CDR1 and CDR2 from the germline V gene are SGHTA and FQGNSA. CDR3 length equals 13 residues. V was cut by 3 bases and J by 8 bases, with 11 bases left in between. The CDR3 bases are TGTGCCAGCAGCTTCCCGACTAACGATGAGCAGTTCTTC. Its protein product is CASSFPTNDEQFF.

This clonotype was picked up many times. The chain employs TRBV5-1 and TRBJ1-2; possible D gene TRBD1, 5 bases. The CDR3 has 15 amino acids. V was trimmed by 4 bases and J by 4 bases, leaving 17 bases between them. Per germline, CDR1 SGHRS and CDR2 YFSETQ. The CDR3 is CASSVTGELGYGYTF. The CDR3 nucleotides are TGCGCCAGCAGCGTTACGGGGGAGTTAGGCTATGGCTACACCTTC.

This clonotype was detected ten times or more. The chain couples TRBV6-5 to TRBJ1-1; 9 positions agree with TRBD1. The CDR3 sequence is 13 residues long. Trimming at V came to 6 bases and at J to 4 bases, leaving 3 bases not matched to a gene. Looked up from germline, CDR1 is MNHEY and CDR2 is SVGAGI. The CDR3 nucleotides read TGTGCCAGCAGCACGGGACAGGGCACTGAAGCTTTCTTT. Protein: CASSTGQGTEAFF.

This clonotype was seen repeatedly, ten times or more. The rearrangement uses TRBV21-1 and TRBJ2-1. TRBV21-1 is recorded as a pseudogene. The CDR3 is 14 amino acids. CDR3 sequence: CASSTWTERHEQFF. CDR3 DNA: TGTGCCAGCAGCACCTGGACCGAGAGGCATGAGCAGTTCTTC.

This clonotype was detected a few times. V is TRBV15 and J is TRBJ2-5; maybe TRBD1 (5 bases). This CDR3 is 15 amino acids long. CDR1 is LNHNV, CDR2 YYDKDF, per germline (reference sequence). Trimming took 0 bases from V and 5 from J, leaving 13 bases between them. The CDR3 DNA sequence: TGTGCCACCAGCAGAGATCTTACCAGGGTTGAGACCCAGTACTTC. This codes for CATSRDLTRVETQYF.

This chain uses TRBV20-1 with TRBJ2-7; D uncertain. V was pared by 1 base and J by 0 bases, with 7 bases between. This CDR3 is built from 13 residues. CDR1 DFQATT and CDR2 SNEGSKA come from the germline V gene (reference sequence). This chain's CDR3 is CSARGALSYEQYF. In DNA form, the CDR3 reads TGCAGTGCTAGAGGAGCGCTCTCCTACGAGCAGTACTTC.

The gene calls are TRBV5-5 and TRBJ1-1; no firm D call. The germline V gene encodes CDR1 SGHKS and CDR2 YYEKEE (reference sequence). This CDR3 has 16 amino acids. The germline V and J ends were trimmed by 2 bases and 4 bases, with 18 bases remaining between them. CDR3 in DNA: TGTGCCAGCAGCTTCCGACCCCCATCCTCAAGCACTGAAGCTTTCTTT. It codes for CASSFRPPSSSTEAFF.

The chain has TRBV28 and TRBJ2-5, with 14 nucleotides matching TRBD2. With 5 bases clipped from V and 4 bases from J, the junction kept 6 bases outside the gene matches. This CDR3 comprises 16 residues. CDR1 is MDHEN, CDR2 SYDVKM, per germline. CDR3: CASSPRGLAGVETQYF. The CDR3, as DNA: TGTGCCAGCAGTCCCAGGGGACTAGCGGGAGTAGAGACCCAGTACTTC.

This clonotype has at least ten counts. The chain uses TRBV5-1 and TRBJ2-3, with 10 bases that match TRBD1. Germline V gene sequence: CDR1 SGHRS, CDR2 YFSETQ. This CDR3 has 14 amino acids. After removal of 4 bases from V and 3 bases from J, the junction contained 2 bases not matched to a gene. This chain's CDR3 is CASSGTGETDTQYF. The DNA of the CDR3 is TGCGCCAGCAGCGGGACAGGGGAAACAGATACGCAGTATTTT.

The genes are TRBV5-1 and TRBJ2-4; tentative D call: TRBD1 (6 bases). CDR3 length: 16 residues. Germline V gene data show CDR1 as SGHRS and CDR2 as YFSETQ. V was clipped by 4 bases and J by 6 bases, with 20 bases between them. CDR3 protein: CASSLGGPAIGNIQYF. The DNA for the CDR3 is TGCGCCAGCAGCCTAGGGGGACCGGCGATTGGAAACATTCAGTACTTC.

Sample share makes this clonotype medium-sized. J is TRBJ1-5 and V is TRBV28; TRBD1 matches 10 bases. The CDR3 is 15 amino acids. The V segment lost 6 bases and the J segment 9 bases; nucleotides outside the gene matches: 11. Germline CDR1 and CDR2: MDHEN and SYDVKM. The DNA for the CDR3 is TGTGCCAGCAGCGCGACAGGGGGCCCGTTCCGGCCCCAGCATTTT. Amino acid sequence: CASSATGGPFRPQHF.

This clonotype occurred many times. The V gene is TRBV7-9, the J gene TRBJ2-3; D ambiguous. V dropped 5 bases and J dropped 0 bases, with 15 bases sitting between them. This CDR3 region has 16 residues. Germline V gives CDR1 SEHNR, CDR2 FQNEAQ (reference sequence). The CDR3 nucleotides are TGTGCCAGCAGCAAAACAACCTATTCTAGCACAGATACGCAGTATTTT. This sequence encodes CASSKTTYSSTDTQYF.

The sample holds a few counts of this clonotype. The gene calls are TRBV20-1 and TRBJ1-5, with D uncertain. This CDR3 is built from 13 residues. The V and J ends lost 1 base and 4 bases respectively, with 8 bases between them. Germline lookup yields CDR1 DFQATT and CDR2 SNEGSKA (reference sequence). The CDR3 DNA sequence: TGCAGTGCTAGAGCCGACAAAAATCAGCCCCAGCATTTT. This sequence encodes CSARADKNQPQHF.

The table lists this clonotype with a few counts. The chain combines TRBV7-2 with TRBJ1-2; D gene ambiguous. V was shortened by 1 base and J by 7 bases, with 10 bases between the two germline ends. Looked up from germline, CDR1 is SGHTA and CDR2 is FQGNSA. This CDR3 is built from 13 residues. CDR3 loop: CASSLDKNGGYTF. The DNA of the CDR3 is TGTGCCAGCAGCTTAGATAAAAATGGTGGCTACACCTTC.

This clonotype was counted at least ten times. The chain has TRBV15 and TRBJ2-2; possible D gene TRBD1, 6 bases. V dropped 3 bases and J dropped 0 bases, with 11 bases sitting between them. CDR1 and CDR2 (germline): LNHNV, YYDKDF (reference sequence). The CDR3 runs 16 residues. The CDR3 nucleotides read TGTGCCACCAGCAGCGAGAGGACAGCGAACACCGGGGAGCTGTTTTTT. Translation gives CATSSERTANTGELFF.

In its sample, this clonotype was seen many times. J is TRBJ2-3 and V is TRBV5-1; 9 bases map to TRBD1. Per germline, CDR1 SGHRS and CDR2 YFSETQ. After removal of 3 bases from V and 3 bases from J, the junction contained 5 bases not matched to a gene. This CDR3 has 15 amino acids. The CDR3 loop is CASSSRDRETDTQYF. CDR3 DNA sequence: TGCGCCAGCAGCTCCCGGGACAGGGAAACAGATACGCAGTATTTT. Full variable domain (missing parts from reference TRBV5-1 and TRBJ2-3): KAGVTQTPRYLIKTRGQQVTLSCSPISGHRSVSWYQQTPGQGLQFLFEYFSETQRNKGNFPGRFSGRQFSNSRSEMNVSTLELGDSALYLCASSSRDRETDTQYFGPGTRLTVL.

This CDR3 reads CASSLGLRPGELFF. Written as DNA, the CDR3 is TGTGCCAGCAGCTTGGGACTGAGGCCCGGGGAGCTGTTTTTT. This rearrangement joins TRBV11-1 to TRBJ2-2; perhaps TRBD2 as D (6 bases). In germline, CDR1 is SGHAT, CDR2 FQDESV (reference sequence). The length of the CDR3 is 14 residues. V gave up 3 bases and J gave up 6 bases, with 11 bases separating them.

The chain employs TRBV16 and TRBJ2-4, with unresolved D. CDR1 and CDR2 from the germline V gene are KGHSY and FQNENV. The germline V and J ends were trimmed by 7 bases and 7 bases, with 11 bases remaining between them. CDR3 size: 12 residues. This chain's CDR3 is CASNVPGNIQYF. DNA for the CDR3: TGTGCCAGCAACGTCCCCGGGAACATTCAGTACTTC.